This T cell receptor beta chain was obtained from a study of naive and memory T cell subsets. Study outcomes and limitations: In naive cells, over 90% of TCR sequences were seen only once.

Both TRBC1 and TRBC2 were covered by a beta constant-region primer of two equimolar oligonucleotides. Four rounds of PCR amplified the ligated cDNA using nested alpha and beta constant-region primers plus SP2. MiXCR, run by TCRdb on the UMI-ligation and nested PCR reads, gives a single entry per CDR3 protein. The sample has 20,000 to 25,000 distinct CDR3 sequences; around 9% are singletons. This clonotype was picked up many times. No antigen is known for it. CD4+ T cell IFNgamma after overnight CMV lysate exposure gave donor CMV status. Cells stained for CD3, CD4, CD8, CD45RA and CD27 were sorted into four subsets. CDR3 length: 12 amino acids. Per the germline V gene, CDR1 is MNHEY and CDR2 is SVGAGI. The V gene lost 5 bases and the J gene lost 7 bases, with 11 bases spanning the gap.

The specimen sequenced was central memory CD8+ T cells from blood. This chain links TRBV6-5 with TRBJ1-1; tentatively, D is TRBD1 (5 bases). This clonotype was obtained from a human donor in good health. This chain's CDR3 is CASSPGALEAFF. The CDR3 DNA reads TGTGCCAGCAGTCCCGGGGCCCTTGAAGCTTTCTTT.